Given below is one TCR beta chain in context. One end of the junction varies from germline; a read error may be responsible. These data originate in a study of T cell changes during pregnancy in multiple sclerosis. Using immunoSEQ multiplex PCR, the repertoire was profiled, and TCRdb retains in-frame clones only, with some absent. The sample lists roughly 47,000 clones, around 94% occurring once. CDR3 length equals 13 residues. Germline V gene lookup returns CDR1 MNHEY and CDR2 SMNVEV (reference sequence). The specimen comprised CD8+ T cells from peripheral blood mononuclear cells, sampled before pregnancy. J is TRBJ2-1 and V is TRBV27; D perhaps matches TRBD2 (6 bases). The TCR comes from a female donor with multiple sclerosis, enrolled in a pregnancy study. The CDR3 loop reads CASSLSGLREQFF. The CDR3, as DNA: TGTGCCAGCAGTCTATCGGGACTCCGGGAGCAGTTCTTC.